The 19 T cell receptor beta chains below come from one sample, sequenced in a study of CD8 T cells in Susac syndrome. cDNA came from about 0.51 to 1 ug RNA primed by random hexamers. TCRdb processed the immunoSEQ multiplex PCR reads anew with MiXCR; each CDR3 protein has one entry. The sample includes approximately 270,000 distinct CDR3 sequences, 85% to 95% of them seen just once. Sequenced material: CD4+ T cells from PBMCs. The receptor set was obtained from a human donor with multiple sclerosis.

This sequence joins TRBV9 and TRBJ1-2; TRBD1 might be the D (6 bases). This CDR3 has 15 amino acids. V lost 3 bases to trimming and J lost 2 bases, with 14 bases between them. CDR1 and CDR2 from the germline V gene are SGDLS and YYNGEE. CDR3 nucleotide sequence: TGTGCCAGCAGCGCAGGGTCCCAGGGGAACTATGGCTACACCTTC. This gives the protein CASSAGSQGNYGYTF.

The rearrangement joins TRBV7-7 to TRBJ2-5; 9 bases map to TRBD1. The CDR3 totals 15 residues. Germline lookup yields CDR1 SSHAT and CDR2 FNYEAQ (reference sequence). J was trimmed by 4 bases and V by 5 bases; bases with no gene match: 8. The CDR3, as DNA: TGTGCCAGCAGCCTTGGGACAGGGTTTCGAGAGACCCAGTACTTC. It yields the protein CASSLGTGFRETQYF.

The chain couples TRBV18 to TRBJ2-5; D may be TRBD1 or TRBD2 (6 bases each). CDR1 KGHSH and CDR2 LQKENI come from the germline V gene. The CDR3 totals 15 residues. Trimming removed 2 bases from V and 4 bases from J, with 14 bases in between. CDR3 in DNA: TGTGCCAGCTCACCAAGGCAACAGGGAGGAGAGACCCAGTACTTC. It codes for CASSPRQQGGETQYF.

This clonotype was recorded only once. This chain connects TRBV6-2 or TRBV6-3 to TRBJ2-7, with D tentatively TRBD2 (5 bases). The V and J ends lost 6 bases and 0 bases respectively, with 15 bases between them. Per the germline V gene, CDR1 is MNHEY and CDR2 is SVGEGT. The CDR3 totals 15 residues. The CDR3: CASSPLVGSSYEQYF. The CDR3 nucleotides are TGTGCCAGCAGCCCACTAGTGGGAAGCTCCTACGAGCAGTACTTC.

The chain combines TRBV5-1 with TRBJ1-6; the D gene is possibly TRBD1 (6 bases). The CDR3 consists of 15 residues. The germline gives CDR1 SGHRS, CDR2 YFSETQ. V lost 0 bases and J lost 8, with 12 bases in between. The CDR3 DNA reads TGCGCCAGCAGCTTGGACGGGGGCATCGATTCACCCCTCCACTTT. Residues: CASSLDGGIDSPLHF.

The J gene is TRBJ1-1, the V gene TRBV24-1; D call uncertain. The V gene's germline CDR1 is KGHDR and CDR2 SFDVKD. Between the trimmed V and J ends, which lost 12 bases and 0 bases, there was a span of 22 bases. The CDR3 sequence is 16 residues long. CDR3 bases: TGTGCCCCTCAGAGGGAGTGGGGTGGCATGAACACTGAAGCTTTCTTT. As protein: CAPQREWGGMNTEAFF.

This clonotype was counted once. This chain uses TRBV7-2 with TRBJ2-3, with 10 positions matching TRBD1. The trim removed 5 bases at V and 0 bases at J, leaving 2 bases unmatched. The length of the CDR3 is 15 residues. Germline V lookup: CDR1 SGHTA, CDR2 FQGNSA. The CDR3 here is CASSVGQGSTDTQYF. In nucleotides, the CDR3 is TGTGCCAGCAGCGTGGGACAGGGGAGCACAGATACGCAGTATTTT.

The rearrangement links TRBV5-1 to TRBJ1-4; D ambiguous. The CDR3 is 15 residues long. Trimming pared 2 bases from V and 4 bases from J, leaving 12 bases between. The germline V gene encodes CDR1 SGHRS and CDR2 YFSETQ. The CDR3 coding sequence is TGCGCCAGCAGCTTCGCCGGCAGGAGTAATGAAAAACTGTTTTTT. Translation: CASSFAGRSNEKLFF. Full variable domain (rest looked up from reference TRBV5-1 and TRBJ1-4): KAGVTQTPRYLIKTRGQQVTLSCSPISGHRSVSWYQQTPGQGLQFLFEYFSETQRNKGNFPGRFSGRQFSNSRSEMNVSTLELGDSALYLCASSFAGRSNEKLFFGSGTQLSVL.

This clonotype was observed once. V and J are TRBV30 and TRBJ2-7; 7 nucleotides agree with TRBD1. The CDR3 totals 15 residues. The V gene's germline CDR1 is GTSNPN and CDR2 SVGIG (reference sequence). The trim removed 1 base at V and 1 base at J, leaving 7 bases unmatched. The CDR3 reads CAWSGMGQRSYEQYF. CDR3 coding DNA: TGTGCCTGGAGTGGGATGGGACAGAGATCCTACGAGCAGTACTTC.

This sequence joins TRBV5-1 and TRBJ2-5, with D tentatively TRBD1 (5 bases). This CDR3 spans 15 amino acids. Germline CDR1 and CDR2: SGHRS and YFSETQ. V was shortened by 2 bases and J by 0 bases, with 11 bases between the two germline ends. The CDR3 bases are TGCGCCAGCAGCTTAGGTACAGGCCACCAAGAGACCCAGTACTTC. This encodes CASSLGTGHQETQYF. Full variable domain (rest looked up from reference TRBV5-1 and TRBJ2-5): KAGVTQTPRYLIKTRGQQVTLSCSPISGHRSVSWYQQTPGQGLQFLFEYFSETQRNKGNFPGRFSGRQFSNSRSEMNVSTLELGDSALYLCASSLGTGHQETQYFGPGTRLLVL.

The rearrangement links TRBV7-9 to TRBJ2-7; D may match TRBD1 or TRBD2 (5 bases each). Germline V CDR1 and CDR2: SEHNR, FQNEAQ (reference sequence). V lost 5 bases to trimming and J lost 7 bases, with 21 bases between them. There are 15 residues in the CDR3. Here the CDR3 reads CASSPRDPYIGEQYF. The CDR3 nucleotides are TGTGCCAGCAGCCCCCGGGACCCTTACATCGGAGAGCAGTACTTC.

This clonotype came up once. The chain couples TRBV28 to TRBJ2-7; D perhaps matches TRBD2 (6 bases). V lost 7 bases, J lost 0 bases, and 16 bases lay in between. CDR3 size: 15 residues. Germline-derived CDR1 and CDR2 are MDHEN and SYDVKM. The CDR3 protein is CASTPGGVSSYEQYF. DNA for the CDR3: TGTGCCAGCACCCCCGGGGGAGTCTCCTCCTACGAGCAGTACTTC.

This sequence joins TRBV20-1 and TRBJ1-2; D not resolved. This CDR3 has 15 amino acids. Germline loops: CDR1 DFQATT, CDR2 SNEGSKA (reference sequence). The V gene lost 0 bases and the J gene lost 5 bases, with 16 bases spanning the gap. In nucleotides, the CDR3 is TGCAGTGCTAGAGACCCCGGGCGCACGTTATATGGCTACACCTTC. It translates to CSARDPGRTLYGYTF.

J is TRBJ2-1 and V is TRBV3-1; possibly TRBD1 for D (6 bases). Germline V lookup: CDR1 LGHDT, CDR2 YNNKEL (reference sequence). CDR3 length: 15 residues. Trimming cost V 5 bases and J 7 bases, with 18 bases left between them. In DNA, the CDR3 is TGTGCCAGCAGCTGGGACACCCGGAGGTGGAATGAGCAGTTCTTC. Translation: CASSWDTRRWNEQFF.

Here the CDR3 reads CASSLAARTAGGINEQFF. The DNA of the CDR3 is TGTGCCAGCAGCTTGGCCGCCCGGACAGCTGGGGGTATCAATGAGCAGTTCTTC. This sequence joins TRBV5-5 and TRBJ2-1; tentative D call: TRBD1 (6 bases). This CDR3 comprises 18 residues. V lost 0 bases to trimming and J lost 6 bases, with 22 bases between them. The germline gives CDR1 SGHKS, CDR2 YYEKEE (reference sequence). Drawing the rest from reference TRBV5-5 and TRBJ2-1, the complete variable domain is DAGVTQSPTHLIKTRGQQVTLRCSPISGHKSVSWYQQVLGQGPQFIFQYYEKEERGRGNFPDRFSARQFPNYSSELNVNALLLGDSALYLCASSLAARTAGGINEQFFGPGTRLTVL.

This clonotype came up once. V is TRBV5-4 and J is TRBJ2-5; weak D call: TRBD1 (6 bases). Trimming pared 0 bases from V and 5 bases from J, leaving 14 bases between. Germline V gene data show CDR1 as SGHNT and CDR2 as YYREEE (reference sequence). CDR3 size: 15 residues. This CDR3 reads CASSLGLGASETQYF. The CDR3 nucleotides are TGTGCCAGCAGCTTGGGCCTGGGGGCATCGGAGACCCAGTACTTC.

The V call is TRBV30, the J call TRBJ1-5; D possibly corresponds to TRBD1 (5 bases). The CDR3 loop spans 13 amino acids. V lost 6 bases to trimming and J lost 3 bases, with 12 bases between them. Germline values: CDR1 GTSNPN, CDR2 SVGIG (reference sequence). The DNA of the CDR3 is TGTGCCTGCCAGGGAGGGGACAATCAGCCCCAGCATTTT. It encodes CACQGGDNQPQHF.

The genes are TRBV12-5 and TRBJ2-6; D not resolved. V was cut by 0 bases and J by 0 bases, with 9 bases left in between. The CDR3 covers 17 residues. From germline, CDR1 is LGHNT and CDR2 FRNRAP. As DNA, the CDR3 is TGTGCTAGTGGTTTGGTACTGGGGTTCTCTGGGGCCAACGTCCTGACTTTC. Translated: CASGLVLGFSGANVLTF.

V is TRBV12-3 or TRBV12-4 and J is TRBJ1-1; D perhaps matches TRBD1 (6 bases). The CDR3 consists of 11 residues. V lost 4 bases and J 7 bases, leaving 7 bases between the germline ends. CDR3 residues: CASSYRDEAFF. The CDR3 DNA is TGTGCCAGCAGTTACAGGGATGAAGCTTTCTTT.